These 9 T cell receptor beta chains share one sample of origin, sequenced in a study of T cells after posttransplantation cyclophosphamide. Treatment was busulfan-fludarabine conditioning, a marrow graft, and cyclophosphamide on days +3 and +4. TCRdb's table, derived via immunoSEQ multiplex PCR, lists solely in-frame clones and lacks some. The data show tens of thousands of clones, roughly 91% seen once. The starting material was PBMCs, obtained 55 to 70 days after allogeneic stem cell transplant with posttransplant cyclophosphamide. Every receptor here comes from a male patient aged 55 to 69 who received an allogeneic stem cell transplant from a related donor and was CMV-positive. Some T cells may be supplied by the graft donor.

The CDR3 region is CASSPRQGREKLFF. The DNA for the CDR3 is TGTGCCAGCAGCCCTCGACAGGGTAGAGAAAAACTGTTTTTT. The genes are TRBV6-6 and TRBJ1-4; TRBD1 aligns across 7 bases. This CDR3 spans 14 amino acids. The junction had 9 bases not matched to a gene; V was cut back by 6 bases and J by 8 bases. Germline values: CDR1 MNHNY, CDR2 SVGAGI (reference sequence).

The V gene is TRBV18, the J gene TRBJ2-2, with 7 nucleotides matching TRBD1. The J segment lost 9 bases and the V segment lost 3 bases, leaving 10 bases of the junction unmatched. The CDR3 consists of 15 residues. CDR1 KGHSH and CDR2 LQKENI come from the germline V gene. CDR3 amino acids: CASSPDRQGRWELFF. CDR3 nucleotide sequence: TGTGCCAGCTCACCGGACCGACAGGGTCGATGGGAGCTGTTTTTT.

The CDR3 sequence is CASSQAIGAYNEQFF. The DNA of the CDR3 is TGTGCCAGCAGCCAAGCAATAGGAGCCTACAATGAGCAGTTCTTC. The V and J genes are TRBV14 and TRBJ2-1; no definite D call. Trimming removed 1 base from V and 2 bases from J, with 9 bases in between. From germline, CDR1 is SGHDN and CDR2 FVKESK. The CDR3 has 15 amino acids. The whole variable domain, filled in from reference TRBV14 and TRBJ2-1, reads EAGVTQFPSHSVIEKGQTVTLRCDPISGHDNLYWYRRVMGKEIKFLLHFVKESKQDESGMPNNRFLAERTGGTYSTLKVQPAELEDSGVYFCASSQAIGAYNEQFFGPGTRLTVL.

The V gene is TRBV5-1, the J gene TRBJ2-1, with D perhaps TRBD1 (5 bases). The CDR3 is 17 residues long. Deletions cut 0 bases from V and 0 bases from J, with 13 bases between. Germline CDR1 and CDR2: SGHRS and YFSETQ. The DNA of the CDR3 is TGCGCCAGCAGCTTGGGACAGCCCTTGAGCTCCTACAATGAGCAGTTCTTC. It translates to CASSLGQPLSSYNEQFF.

The chain employs TRBV6-4 and TRBJ2-3; a weak D match, TRBD1 (5 bases). The V end lost 4 bases, the J end lost 0 bases, and 11 bases lay between the germline ends. Germline V CDR1 and CDR2: MRHNA, SNTAGT. The CDR3 runs 15 residues. CDR3: CASSGGAASTDTQYF. DNA of the CDR3: TGTGCCAGCAGTGGTGGGGCAGCTAGCACAGATACGCAGTATTTT.

The rearrangement joins TRBV6-1 to TRBJ2-1; 8 nucleotides match TRBD2. CDR1 and CDR2 from the germline V gene are MNHNS and SASEGT. V shed 3 bases, J shed 5 bases, and the junction held 9 bases outside the gene matches. The CDR3 covers 16 residues. This chain's CDR3 is CASSESPGGPDNEQFF. The CDR3 bases are TGTGCCAGCAGTGAGAGTCCGGGGGGGCCCGACAATGAGCAGTTCTTC.

The chain employs TRBV28 and TRBJ2-5; 7 bases align to TRBD1. V was clipped by 6 bases and J by 5 bases; unmatched bases: 12. Germline lookup yields CDR1 MDHEN and CDR2 SYDVKM. This CDR3 spans 15 amino acids. The CDR3 DNA follows: TGTGCCAGCAGCCGAAGACAGGGTTTGGGGGAGACCCAGTACTTC. It specifies CASSRRQGLGETQYF.

The gene calls are TRBV27 and TRBJ2-3, with 11 bases identical to TRBD2. CDR1 is MNHEY and CDR2 is SMNVEV in the germline V gene (reference sequence). This CDR3 is 16 amino acids long. The ends lost 3 bases at V and 2 bases at J; junction bases unmatched: 4. The CDR3 nucleotides are TGTGCCAGCAGTTTTAATAGCGGGGGGGTCACAGATACGCAGTATTTT. This gives the protein CASSFNSGGVTDTQYF.

The V gene is TRBV5-1, the J gene TRBJ1-1, with 9 bases that match TRBD1. This CDR3 is 16 amino acids long. Germline-derived CDR1 and CDR2 are SGHRS and YFSETQ. With V trimmed by 0 bases and J by 4 bases, 7 bases remained unmatched. The CDR3 spells CASSLGVTGGGTEAFF. For the CDR3, the DNA is TGCGCCAGCAGCTTGGGGGTTACAGGGGGCGGCACTGAAGCTTTCTTT. The variable domain in full, with the rest retrieved from reference TRBV5-1 and TRBJ1-1, is KAGVTQTPRYLIKTRGQQVTLSCSPISGHRSVSWYQQTPGQGLQFLFEYFSETQRNKGNFPGRFSGRQFSNSRSEMNVSTLELGDSALYLCASSLGVTGGGTEAFFGQGTRLTVV.